A selection of T cell receptor beta chains follows, all from one sample in a study of cytomegalovirus exposure and HLA in healthy donors. Assay: immunoSEQ multiplex PCR; the TCRdb copy retains only in-frame clones and omits some. Seen here are around 90,000 clones, over 55% observed once, and the top ten hold roughly 21%. The sequencing input was PBMCs. All receptors derive from a woman aged 45-65 years in good health and CMV-seropositive. Each CDR3 is given with its conserved first and last residue. The order of the fields is D gene, J gene, V gene, clone size, CDR3 protein, CDR3 DNA. The D gene is left open where the match is weak. Size is stated for part of the rows, as once, few or many counts, or as a class when the clone is expanded.

TRBD1 | TRBJ1-6 | TRBV4-1 | NA | CASARGEESSYNSPLHF | TGCGCCAGCGCCAGGGGGGAGGAGAGCTCCTATAATTCACCCCTCCACTTT
NA | TRBJ1-5 | TRBV18 | NA | CASSPASGTNNRNQPQHF | TGTGCCAGCTCACCAGCCTCCGGGACAAATAATCGCAATCAGCCCCAGCATTTT
TRBD1 | TRBJ2-7 | TRBV11-3 | NA | CASSRSGTGNYEQYF | TGTGCCAGCAGCCGATCCGGGACAGGGAACTACGAGCAGTACTTC
NA | TRBJ2-6 | TRBV27 | NA | CASTHGPGHGANVLTF | TGTGCCAGCACTCATGGTCCAGGGCATGGGGCCAACGTCCTGACTTTC
NA | TRBJ1-2 | TRBV4-2 | few | CASSQDQGLYGYTF | TGTGCCAGCAGCCAAGATCAGGGGCTCTATGGCTACACCTTC
TRBD2 | TRBJ2-3 | TRBV6-5 | NA | CASRGLVTTDTQYF | TGTGCCAGCAGAGGACTAGTCACCACAGATACGCAGTATTTT
NA | TRBJ1-1 | TRBV7-9 | once | CASSPLEKAFF | TGTGCCAGCAGCCCGTTAGAGAAAGCTTTCTTT
NA | TRBJ1-4 | TRBV28 | NA | CASSLTGTTNEKLFF | TGTGCCAGCAGTTTAACGGGAACCACTAATGAAAAACTGTTTTTT
TRBD1 | TRBJ1-2 | TRBV5-1 | NA | CASSTRDRGIGYTF | TGCGCCAGCAGCACCCGGGACAGGGGAATAGGCTACACCTTC
NA | TRBJ1-1 | TRBV2 | few | CASSGGLYTEAFF | TGTGCCAGCAGTGGAGGGCTGTACACTGAAGCTTTCTTT
TRBD2 | TRBJ2-7 | TRBV7-9 | few | CASVLGSGSYEQYF | TGTGCCAGTGTCCTGGGTAGCGGGTCCTACGAGCAGTACTTC
NA | TRBJ2-2 | TRBV6-5 | NA | CASSSGRRGIGELFF | TGTGCCAGCAGTAGCGGTCGGCGGGGCATCGGGGAGCTGTTTTTT
NA | TRBJ2-7 | TRBV11-2 | NA | CASSTGFLAYEQYF | TGTGCCAGCAGCACGGGGTTTTTAGCCTACGAGCAGTACTTC
TRBD1 | TRBJ1-1 | TRBV2 | many | CASSGTGRLAFF | TGTGCCAGCAGTGGGACAGGGAGATTAGCTTTCTTT
NA | TRBJ1-2 | TRBV2 | once | CASSERLMVYGYTF | TGTGCCAGCAGTGAACGACTGATGGTTTATGGCTACACCTTC
TRBD2 | TRBJ2-7 | TRBV19 | NA | CASSERGGNEQYF | TGCGCCAGTAGCGAGCGGGGGGGCAACGAGCAGTACTTC
NA | TRBJ2-1 | TRBV5-4 | few | CASTYVVQGPTEQFF | TGTGCCAGCACCTATGTGGTGCAGGGGCCGACTGAGCAGTTCTTC
TRBD1 | TRBJ2-7 | TRBV28 | once | CASSQDGGQDSYEQYF | TGTGCCAGCAGCCAGGATGGAGGACAGGACTCCTACGAGCAGTACTTC
TRBD1 | TRBJ1-2 | TRBV5-6 | few | CASSLARQGSPYGYTF | TGTGCCAGCAGCTTGGCGAGACAGGGAAGTCCCTATGGCTACACCTTC
NA | TRBJ1-6 | TRBV5-4 | NA | CASSLETISSYNSPLHF | TGTGCCAGCAGCTTGGAAACCATCAGCTCCTATAATTCACCCCTCCACTTT
TRBD1 | TRBJ2-7 | TRBV6-5 | NA | CASSKTTGGPYEQYF | TGTGCCAGCAGCAAAACTACAGGGGGCCCCTACGAGCAGTACTTC
TRBD1 | TRBJ2-7 | TRBV7-2 | NA | CASSLADRAGEQYF | TGTGCCAGCAGCTTAGCGGACAGGGCGGGCGAGCAGTACTTC
NA | TRBJ1-5 | TRBV28 | few | CASRPLNSPQHF | TGTGCCAGCAGACCCCTCAACAGCCCCCAGCATTTT
NA | TRBJ2-7 | TRBV4-1 | NA | CASSQGPQTYEQYF | TGCGCCAGCAGCCAAGGGCCGCAAACCTACGAGCAGTACTTC
NA | TRBJ1-5 | TRBV6-5 | NA | CASSRGGNQPQHF | TGTGCCAGCAGCCGGGGAGGCAATCAGCCCCAGCATTTT